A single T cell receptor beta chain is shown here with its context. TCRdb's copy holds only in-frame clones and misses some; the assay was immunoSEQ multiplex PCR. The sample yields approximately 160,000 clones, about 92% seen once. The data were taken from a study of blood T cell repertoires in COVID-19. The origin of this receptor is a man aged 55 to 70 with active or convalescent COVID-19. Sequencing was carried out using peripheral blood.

The DNA of the CDR3 is TGTGCCACCAGTGATTTCCTAGGGGACACTAACTATGGCTACACCTTC. Translation: CATSDFLGDTNYGYTF. The chain links TRBV24-1 to TRBJ1-2, with D tentatively TRBD1 (6 bases). Germline CDR1 reads KGHDR; CDR2 reads SFDVKD. The CDR3 sequence is 16 residues long. Trimming pared 1 base from V and 0 bases from J, leaving 11 bases between.